A single sample gave rise to the 9 T cell receptor beta chains below, sequenced in a study of response to subunit inactivated influenza vaccine. Using its own MiXCR run on the RT-PCR reads, TCRdb lists one record per CDR3 protein. The sample has about 520,000 distinct CDR3 sequences; more than 7% are singletons. The specimen comprised PBMCs from blood, sampled around 25 months after vaccination. The receptors were sampled from a man aged 50 to 75 who received an inactivated influenza vaccine.

The chain joins TRBV14 to TRBJ2-3; the match to TRBD2 covers 7 bases. Trimming at V came to 7 bases and at J to 0 bases, leaving 4 bases not matched to a gene. Germline assignment: CDR1 SGHDN and CDR2 FVKESK. The CDR3 is made up of 14 amino acids. The CDR3 loop is CASKSGISTDTQYF. Written as DNA, the CDR3 is TGTGCCAGCAAGAGCGGGATTAGCACAGATACGCAGTATTTT.

This chain connects TRBV20-1 to TRBJ2-7, with no clear D. Germline CDR1 is DFQATT and CDR2 is SNEGSKA (reference sequence). This CDR3 spans 11 amino acids. V lost 6 bases, J lost 5 bases, and 11 bases lay in between. The CDR3: CSAIPFDEQYF. The CDR3 coding sequence is TGCAGTGCCATCCCTTTCGACGAGCAGTACTTC.

Turning to this clonotype: A much bigger clone sits one base away, suggesting this may be a read error. The chain couples TRBV12-3 or TRBV12-4 to TRBJ2-7; unclear D gene. Trimming pared 4 bases from V and 5 bases from J, leaving 12 bases between. CDR3 length equals 13 residues. The DNA for the CDR3 is TGTGCCAGCAGTTGCGTCCCTAAGGACGAGCAGTACTTC. Protein product: CASSCVPKDEQYF.

This clonotype appeared a few times. The chain recombines TRBV5-1 with TRBJ2-7; a weak D match, TRBD2 (5 bases). The CDR3 is made up of 15 amino acids. Per the germline V gene, CDR1 is SGHRS and CDR2 is YFSETQ. Between the trimmed V and J ends, which lost 0 bases and 3 bases, there was a span of 13 bases. The CDR3 DNA follows: TGCGCCAGCAGCTTGGCCACCCCGGGGATCTACGAGCAGTACTTC. It yields the protein CASSLATPGIYEQYF.

This clonotype has at least ten counts. The chain uses TRBV5-1 and TRBJ2-3; D gene ambiguous. The V gene lost 5 bases and the J gene lost 2 bases, with 9 bases spanning the gap. Per the germline V gene, CDR1 is SGHRS and CDR2 is YFSETQ. The CDR3 has 13 amino acids. CDR3 bases: TGCGCCAGCAGGGACCTTTACACAGATACGCAGTATTTT. Encoded protein: CASRDLYTDTQYF. The complete variable domain, with remaining parts taken from reference TRBV5-1 and TRBJ2-3, reads KAGVTQTPRYLIKTRGQQVTLSCSPISGHRSVSWYQQTPGQGLQFLFEYFSETQRNKGNFPGRFSGRQFSNSRSEMNVSTLELGDSALYLCASRDLYTDTQYFGPGTRLTVL.

Only a few counts were recorded for this clonotype. The J gene is TRBJ2-1, the V gene TRBV20-1, with a tentative D call TRBD1 (6 bases). The CDR3 loop spans 15 amino acids. Germline V gives CDR1 DFQATT, CDR2 SNEGSKA (reference sequence). V lost 0 bases and J lost 2, with 11 bases in between. CDR3 in DNA: TGCAGTGCTAGAGAGCCGGGACACCCCTACAATGAGCAGTTCTTC. Its translation: CSAREPGHPYNEQFF.

This clonotype was detected only a few times. The gene calls are TRBV21-1 and TRBJ2-4; TRBD1 is taken as the D call from the table, unchecked against the DNA. TRBV21-1 is termed a pseudogene. There are 18 residues in the CDR3. The DNA for the CDR3 is TGTGCCAGCAGCAAACATGGTGGCAGGGGGTCGAGGGGGTACATTCAGTACTTC. Amino acids: CASSKHGGRGSRGYIQYF.

This chain connects TRBV7-2 to TRBJ2-3; the D call may be TRBD1 or TRBD2 (5 bases each). Trimming left V 6 bases short and J 4 bases short, with 20 bases between. There are 16 residues in the CDR3. Germline assignment: CDR1 SGHTA and CDR2 FQGNSA. The CDR3 loop is CASSPQPGPRSDTQYF. CDR3 nucleotide sequence: TGTGCCAGCAGTCCTCAACCGGGACCCAGGTCAGATACGCAGTATTTT.

The sample holds a few counts of this clonotype. The gene calls are TRBV5-1 and TRBJ1-6, with D hard to call. Looked up from germline, CDR1 is SGHRS and CDR2 is YFSETQ. The V end lost 3 bases, the J end lost 14 bases, and 15 bases lay between the germline ends. The CDR3 consists of 13 residues. CDR3 in amino acids: CASSSGSAGSLHF. The DNA of the CDR3 is TGCGCCAGCAGCTCGGGGTCCGCCGGATCCCTCCACTTT.